This entry describes one TCR beta chain. Its antigen remains unknown. This beta chain came through as a stray read in a library set up for alpha chains, and its size says little. These data come from a study of spatial heterogeneity in lung cancer. Study results and limitations: Alpha chain coverage of tumor T cells was estimated at about 6.3%, and beta chain coverage at approximately 13%. Mutation tallies in tumors tracked expanded intratumoral alpha and beta TCR counts.

MiXCR, applied by TCRdb to the 5' RACE reads, yields one record per CDR3 protein. Of some 9,300 distinct CDR3 sequences in the sample, roughly half are singletons; the top ten hold 25% to 35%. CDR1 SQVTM and CDR2 ANQGSEA come from the germline V gene. This CDR3 has 14 residues. Trimming took 3 bases from V and 8 from J, leaving 19 bases between them. Time point reported: sample taken at primary tumor resection. Donation came from over 60 patients with untreated early-stage non-small cell lung cancer. Sequencing covered unsorted whole RNA taken from tumor, nontumor lung or frozen PBMC. The rearrangement links TRBV29-1 to TRBJ1-2; tentative D call: TRBD1 (5 bases). The receptor comes from a female donor with early-stage non-small cell lung cancer. Specimen: lung tumor tissue, collected at surgery. In DNA form, the CDR3 reads TGCAGCGTTGAGGGCCAGGGAAATGTCTGGGGCTACACCTTC. Protein sequence: CSVEGQGNVWGYTF.